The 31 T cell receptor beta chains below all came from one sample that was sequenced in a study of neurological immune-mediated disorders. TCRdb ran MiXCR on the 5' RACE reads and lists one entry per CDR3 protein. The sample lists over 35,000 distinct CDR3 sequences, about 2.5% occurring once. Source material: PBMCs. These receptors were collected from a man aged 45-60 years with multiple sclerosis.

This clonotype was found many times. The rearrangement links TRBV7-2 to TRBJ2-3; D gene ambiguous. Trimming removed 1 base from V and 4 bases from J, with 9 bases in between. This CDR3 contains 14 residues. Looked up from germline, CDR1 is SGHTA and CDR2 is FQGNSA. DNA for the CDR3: TGTGCCAGCAGCTTAGGCGTGGCCTCAGATACGCAGTATTTT. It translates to CASSLGVASDTQYF.

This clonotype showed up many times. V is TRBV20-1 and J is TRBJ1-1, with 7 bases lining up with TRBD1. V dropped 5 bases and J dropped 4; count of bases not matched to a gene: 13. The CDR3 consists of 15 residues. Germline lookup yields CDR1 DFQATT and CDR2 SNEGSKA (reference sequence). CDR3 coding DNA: TGCAGTGCTCCTCCGAGGGGGCGGAGGAGCACTGAAGCTTTCTTT. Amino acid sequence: CSAPPRGRRSTEAFF.

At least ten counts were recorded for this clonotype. The CDR3 DNA reads TGTGCCAGCAGACCTCCCGAATTAAACATTCAGTACTTC. This gives the protein CASRPPELNIQYF. This chain joins TRBV7-9 and TRBJ2-4; unclear D gene. Trimming removed 6 bases from V and 6 bases from J, with 12 bases in between. Germline CDR1 is SEHNR and CDR2 is FQNEAQ (reference sequence). The CDR3 loop spans 13 amino acids.

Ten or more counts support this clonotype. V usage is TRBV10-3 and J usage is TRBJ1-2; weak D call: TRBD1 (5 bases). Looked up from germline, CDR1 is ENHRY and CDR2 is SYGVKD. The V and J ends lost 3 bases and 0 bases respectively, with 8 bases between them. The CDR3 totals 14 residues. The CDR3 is CAISDDSPNYGYTF. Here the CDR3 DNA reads TGTGCCATCAGTGACGACAGCCCTAACTATGGCTACACCTTC.

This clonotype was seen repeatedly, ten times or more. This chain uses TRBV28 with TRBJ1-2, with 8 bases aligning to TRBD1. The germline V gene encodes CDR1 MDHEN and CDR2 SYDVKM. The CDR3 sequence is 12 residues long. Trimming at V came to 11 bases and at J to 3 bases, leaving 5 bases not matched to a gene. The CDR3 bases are TGTGCCGCGACAGGGGATTACTATGGCTACACCTTC. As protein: CAATGDYYGYTF.

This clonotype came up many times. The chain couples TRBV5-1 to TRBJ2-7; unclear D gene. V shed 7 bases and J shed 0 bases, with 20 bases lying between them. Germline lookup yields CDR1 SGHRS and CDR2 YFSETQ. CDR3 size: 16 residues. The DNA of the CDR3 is TGCGCCAGCTCCCGCGACGACCCGCGTTCCTCCTACGAGCAGTACTTC. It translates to CASSRDDPRSSYEQYF.

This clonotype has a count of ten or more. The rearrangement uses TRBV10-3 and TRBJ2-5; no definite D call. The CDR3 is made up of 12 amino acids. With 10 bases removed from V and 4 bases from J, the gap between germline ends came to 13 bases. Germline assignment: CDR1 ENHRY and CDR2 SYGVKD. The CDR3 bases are TGTGCCACCGGGCAGCCGAGAGAGACCCAGTACTTC. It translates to CATGQPRETQYF.

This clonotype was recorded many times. CDR3 sequence (DNA): TGTGCTAGTGGTTCGAGCGGGGGGGCGGTAGAGACCCAGTACTTC. This codes for CASGSSGGAVETQYF. The chain employs TRBV12-5 and TRBJ2-5, with 10 nucleotides matching TRBD2. Germline CDR1 is LGHNT and CDR2 is FRNRAP. The trim removed 4 bases at V and 4 bases at J, leaving 6 bases unmatched. The CDR3 is 15 amino acids.

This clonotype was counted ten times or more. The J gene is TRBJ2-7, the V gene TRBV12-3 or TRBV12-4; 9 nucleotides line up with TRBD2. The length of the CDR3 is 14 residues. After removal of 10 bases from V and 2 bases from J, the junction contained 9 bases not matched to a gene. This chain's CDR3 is CATARLAGTYEQYF. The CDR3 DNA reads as TGTGCCACAGCAAGGCTAGCGGGGACCTACGAGCAGTACTTC.

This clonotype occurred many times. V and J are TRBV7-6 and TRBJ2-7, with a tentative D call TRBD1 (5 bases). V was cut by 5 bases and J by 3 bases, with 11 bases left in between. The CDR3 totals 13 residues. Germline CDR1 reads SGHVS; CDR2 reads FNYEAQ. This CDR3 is CASSPPRGYEQYF. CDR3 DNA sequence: TGTGCCAGCAGCCCCCCTAGGGGCTACGAGCAGTACTTC.

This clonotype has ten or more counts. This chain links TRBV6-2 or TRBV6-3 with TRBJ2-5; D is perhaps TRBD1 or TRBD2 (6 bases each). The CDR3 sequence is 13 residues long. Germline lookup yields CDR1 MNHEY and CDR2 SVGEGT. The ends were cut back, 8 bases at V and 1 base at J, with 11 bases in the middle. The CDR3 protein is CASGGGVQETQYF. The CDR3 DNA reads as TGTGCCAGCGGAGGGGGAGTCCAAGAGACCCAGTACTTC.

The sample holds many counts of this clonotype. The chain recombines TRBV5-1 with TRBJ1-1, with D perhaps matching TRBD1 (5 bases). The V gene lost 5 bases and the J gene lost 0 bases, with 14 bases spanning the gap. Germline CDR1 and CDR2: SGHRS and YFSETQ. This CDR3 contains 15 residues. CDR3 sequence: CASRPQAGMNTEAFF. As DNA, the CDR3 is TGCGCCAGCAGACCTCAAGCAGGGATGAACACTGAAGCTTTCTTT.

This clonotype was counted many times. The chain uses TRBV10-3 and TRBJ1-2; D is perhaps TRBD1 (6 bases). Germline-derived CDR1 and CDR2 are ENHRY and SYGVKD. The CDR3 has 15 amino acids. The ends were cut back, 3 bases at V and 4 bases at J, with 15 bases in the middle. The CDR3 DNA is TGTGCCATCAGTGAAGGGGGGCGCGTGGGCTATGGCTACACCTTC. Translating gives CAISEGGRVGYGYTF.

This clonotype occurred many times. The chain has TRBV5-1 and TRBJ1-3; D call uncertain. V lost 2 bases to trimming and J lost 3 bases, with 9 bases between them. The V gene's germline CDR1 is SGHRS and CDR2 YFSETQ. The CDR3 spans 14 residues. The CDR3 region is CASSFPDGGNTIYF. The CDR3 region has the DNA TGCGCCAGCAGCTTCCCCGACGGTGGAAACACCATATATTTT. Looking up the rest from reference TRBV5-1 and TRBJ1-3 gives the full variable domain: KAGVTQTPRYLIKTRGQQVTLSCSPISGHRSVSWYQQTPGQGLQFLFEYFSETQRNKGNFPGRFSGRQFSNSRSEMNVSTLELGDSALYLCASSFPDGGNTIYFGEGSWLTVV.

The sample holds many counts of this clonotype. The CDR3 loop is CSAQLAGGLETQYF. CDR3 nucleotides: TGCAGTGCGCAACTAGCGGGGGGGCTAGAGACCCAGTACTTC. This chain uses TRBV20-1 with TRBJ2-5; 13 bases map to TRBD2. Germline V gene lookup returns CDR1 DFQATT and CDR2 SNEGSKA (reference sequence). With V trimmed by 6 bases and J by 4 bases, 5 bases remained unmatched. The CDR3 runs to 14 residues.

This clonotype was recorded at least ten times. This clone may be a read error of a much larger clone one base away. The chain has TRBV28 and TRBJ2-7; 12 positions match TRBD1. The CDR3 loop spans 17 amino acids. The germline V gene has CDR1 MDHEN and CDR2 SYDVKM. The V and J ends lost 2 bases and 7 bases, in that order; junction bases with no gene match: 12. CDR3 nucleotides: TGTGCCAGCAGTTTAATGAGTGGGACAGGGGGCAGGAAAGAGCAGTACTTC. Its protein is CASSLMSGTGGRKEQYF.

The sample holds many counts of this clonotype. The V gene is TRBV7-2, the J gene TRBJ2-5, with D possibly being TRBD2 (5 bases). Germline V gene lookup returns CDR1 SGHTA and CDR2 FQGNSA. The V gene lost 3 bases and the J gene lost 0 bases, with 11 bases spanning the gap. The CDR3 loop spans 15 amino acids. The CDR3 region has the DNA TGTGCCAGCAGCTTTGGCGGACTGTACCAAGAGACCCAGTACTTC. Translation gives CASSFGGLYQETQYF.

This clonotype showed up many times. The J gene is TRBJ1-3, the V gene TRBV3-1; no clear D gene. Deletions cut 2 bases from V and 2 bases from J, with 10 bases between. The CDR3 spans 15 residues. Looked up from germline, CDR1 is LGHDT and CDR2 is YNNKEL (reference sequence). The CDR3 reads CASSQNLGTGNTIYF. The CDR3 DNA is TGTGCCAGCAGCCAAAATTTAGGAACTGGAAACACCATATATTTT.

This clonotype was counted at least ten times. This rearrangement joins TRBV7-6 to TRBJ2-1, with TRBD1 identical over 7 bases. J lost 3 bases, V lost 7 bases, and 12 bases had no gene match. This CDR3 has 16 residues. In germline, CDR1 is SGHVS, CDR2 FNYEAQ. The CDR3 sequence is CASNPRGPGGYNEQFF. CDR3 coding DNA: TGTGCCAGCAACCCAAGGGGGCCAGGGGGCTACAATGAGCAGTTCTTC.

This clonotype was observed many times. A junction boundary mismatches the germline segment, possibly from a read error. The CDR3 protein is CASGRVGPDQPQNF. The CDR3 DNA reads TGCGCCAGCGGACGAGTGGGGCCCGATCAGCCCCAGAATTTT. The chain joins TRBV4-1 to TRBJ1-5; D is perhaps TRBD1 (5 bases). Looked up from germline, CDR1 is MGHRA and CDR2 is YSYEKL. This CDR3 region has 14 residues.

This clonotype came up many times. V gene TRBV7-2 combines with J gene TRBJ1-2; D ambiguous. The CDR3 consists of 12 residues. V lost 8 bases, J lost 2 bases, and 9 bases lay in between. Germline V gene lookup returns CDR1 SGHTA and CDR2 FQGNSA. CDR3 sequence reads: CASGKGNYGYTF. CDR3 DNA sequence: TGTGCCAGCGGAAAGGGCAACTATGGCTACACCTTC.

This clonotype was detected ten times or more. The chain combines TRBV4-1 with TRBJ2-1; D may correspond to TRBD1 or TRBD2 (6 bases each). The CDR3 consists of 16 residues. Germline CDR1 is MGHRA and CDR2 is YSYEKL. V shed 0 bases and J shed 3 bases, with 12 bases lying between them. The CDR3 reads CASSQEPGDFYNEQFF. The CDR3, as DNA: TGCGCCAGCAGCCAAGAACCAGGGGACTTCTACAATGAGCAGTTCTTC.

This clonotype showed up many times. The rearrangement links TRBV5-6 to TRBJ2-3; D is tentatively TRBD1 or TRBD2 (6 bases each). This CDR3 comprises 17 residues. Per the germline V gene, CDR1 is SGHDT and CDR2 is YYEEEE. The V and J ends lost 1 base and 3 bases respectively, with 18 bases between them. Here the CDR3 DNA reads TGTGCCAGCAGCTTGTCTCGGGGGCGAAGCGAGACAGATACGCAGTATTTT. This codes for CASSLSRGRSETDTQYF.

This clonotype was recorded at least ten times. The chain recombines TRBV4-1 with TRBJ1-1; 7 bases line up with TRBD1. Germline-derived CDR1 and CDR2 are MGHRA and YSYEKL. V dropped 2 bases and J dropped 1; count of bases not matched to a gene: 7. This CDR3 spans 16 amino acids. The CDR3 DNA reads TGCGCCAGCAGCCAACCCCTAGGGGACAGGAACACTGAAGCTTTCTTT. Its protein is CASSQPLGDRNTEAFF.

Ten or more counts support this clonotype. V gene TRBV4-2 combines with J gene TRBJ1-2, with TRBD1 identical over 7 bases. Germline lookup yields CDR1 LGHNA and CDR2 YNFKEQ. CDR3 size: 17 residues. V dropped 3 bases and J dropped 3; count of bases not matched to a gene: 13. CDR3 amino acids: CASSQSKGGGGDYGYTF. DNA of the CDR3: TGTGCCAGCAGCCAGAGTAAAGGGGGCGGCGGAGACTATGGCTACACCTTC.

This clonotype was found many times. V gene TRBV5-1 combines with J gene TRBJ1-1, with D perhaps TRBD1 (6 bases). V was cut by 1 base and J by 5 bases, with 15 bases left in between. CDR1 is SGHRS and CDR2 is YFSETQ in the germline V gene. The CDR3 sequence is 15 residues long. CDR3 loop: CASSLLGGAGTEAFF. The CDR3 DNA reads TGCGCCAGCAGCTTGTTGGGGGGCGCGGGGACTGAAGCTTTCTTT. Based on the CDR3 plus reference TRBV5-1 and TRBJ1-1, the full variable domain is KAGVTQTPRYLIKTRGQQVTLSCSPISGHRSVSWYQQTPGQGLQFLFEYFSETQRNKGNFPGRFSGRQFSNSRSEMNVSTLELGDSALYLCASSLLGGAGTEAFFGQGTRLTVV.

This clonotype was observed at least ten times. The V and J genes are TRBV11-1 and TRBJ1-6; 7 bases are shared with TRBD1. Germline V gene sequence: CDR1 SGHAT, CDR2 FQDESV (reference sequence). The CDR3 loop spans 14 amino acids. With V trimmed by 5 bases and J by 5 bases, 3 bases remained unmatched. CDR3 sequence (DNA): TGTGCCAGCAGCCGGACAGGAAATAATTCACCCCTCCACTTT. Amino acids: CASSRTGNNSPLHF.

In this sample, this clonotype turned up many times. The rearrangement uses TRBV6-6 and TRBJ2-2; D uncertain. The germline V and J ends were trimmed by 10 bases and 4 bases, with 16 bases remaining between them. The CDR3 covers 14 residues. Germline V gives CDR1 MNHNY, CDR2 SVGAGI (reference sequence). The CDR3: CAINGIQSTGELFF. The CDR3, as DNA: TGTGCCATCAACGGAATACAGAGCACCGGGGAGCTGTTTTTT.

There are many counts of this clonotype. Written as DNA, the CDR3 is TGTGCCAGCAGGACAGACATTAATGAAAAACTGTTTTTT. Translated: CASRTDINEKLFF. The chain combines TRBV2 with TRBJ1-4, with D perhaps matching TRBD1 (5 bases). This CDR3 is 13 amino acids long. CDR1 is SNHLY and CDR2 is FYNNEI in the germline V gene. V was cut by 6 bases and J by 4 bases, with 9 bases left in between. Filled out from reference TRBV2 and TRBJ1-4, the complete variable domain reads EPEVTQTPSHQVTQMGQEVILRCVPISNHLYFYWYRQILGQKVEFLVSFYNNEISEKSEIFDDQFSVERPDGSNFTLKIRSTKLEDSAMYFCASRTDINEKLFFGSGTQLSVL.

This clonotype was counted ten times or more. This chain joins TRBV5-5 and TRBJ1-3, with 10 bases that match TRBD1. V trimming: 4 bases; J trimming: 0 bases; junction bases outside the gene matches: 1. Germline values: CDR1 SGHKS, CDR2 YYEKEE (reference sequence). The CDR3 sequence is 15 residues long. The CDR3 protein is CASSRTGGSGNTIYF. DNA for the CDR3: TGTGCCAGCAGCCGGACAGGGGGCTCTGGAAACACCATATATTTT.

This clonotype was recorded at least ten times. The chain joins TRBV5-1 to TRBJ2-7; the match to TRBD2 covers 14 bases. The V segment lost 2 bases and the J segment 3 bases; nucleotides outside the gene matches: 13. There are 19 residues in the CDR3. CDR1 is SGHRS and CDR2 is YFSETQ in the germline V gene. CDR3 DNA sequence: TGCGCCAGCAGCTTAAGTATGACCCCGGGACTAGCGGGGGTCTACGAGCAGTACTTC. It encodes CASSLSMTPGLAGVYEQYF.